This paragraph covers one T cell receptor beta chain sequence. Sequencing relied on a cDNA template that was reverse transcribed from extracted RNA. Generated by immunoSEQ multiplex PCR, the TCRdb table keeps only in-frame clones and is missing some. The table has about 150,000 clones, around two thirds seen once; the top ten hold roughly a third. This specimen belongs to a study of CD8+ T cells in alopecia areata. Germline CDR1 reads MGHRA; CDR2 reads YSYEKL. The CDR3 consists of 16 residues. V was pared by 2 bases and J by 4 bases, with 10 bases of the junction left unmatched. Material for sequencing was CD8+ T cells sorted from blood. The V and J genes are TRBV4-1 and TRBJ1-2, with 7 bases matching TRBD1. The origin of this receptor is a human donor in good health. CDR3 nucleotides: TGCGCCAGCAGCCAAATATTGACCGGGACAGCCTATGGCTACACCTTC. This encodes CASSQILTGTAYGYTF.